This TCR beta chain was identified in a study of T-cell memory formation after mild COVID-19 (dated by TCRdb to the early 2020s). Study-level background: TCR sequence clusters from the two donors were largely donor specific. In two donors, T-cell clones that expanded and contracted after mild COVID-19 were tracked by sequencing TCRalpha and TCRbeta repertoires over time. Two young, previously healthy adult volunteers made up the cohort, one male and one female. What the research found in general, with its limitations: Only two mild cases were covered by the study, and larger cohorts that include severe cases with pre-infection samples were considered necessary. From day 15 to 85, contracting clones showed balanced CD4/CD8 phenotypes, whereas a second wave of clones that expanded from day 15 to 37 leaned towards CD4+. Contracting CD4+ clones were located mainly in the CM and EM memory subsets, whereas CD8+ clones were found to be enriched in EMRA. Some responding clones were detected in pre-infection memory, suggesting pre-existing cross-reactive memory T cells joined the SARS-CoV-2 response. SARS-CoV-2 specificity was not confirmed for the second-wave clones peaking on day 37.

PBMCs were isolated by Ficoll-Paque density gradient centrifugation. From the germline V gene (reference sequence), CDR1 is SGHAT and CDR2 is FQDESV. From the cysteine up to the valine, the CDR3 has a length of 14 residues. Just CDR3 DNA is preserved here, 42 bases in frame from base 1. The junction shows trimming of 4 bases on V and 3 bases on J, and the gene matches do not reach 6 bases of it. These reads were obtained on an Illumina NovaSeq 6000. TCRalpha and TCRbeta cDNA libraries were constructed by 5'RACE with constant-segment primers, with sample barcodes and unique molecular identifiers being introduced. Trizol reagent was used to extract RNA from every sample. Libraries were amplified in two PCR steps, with a second sample barcode and Illumina TruSeq adapters added in the second step. Sequencing of the libraries was done on an Illumina NovaSeq, producing 2 x 150 bp paired-end reads. As for the authors' bioinformatics: The reads were demultiplexed and collapsed into UMI-guided consensus sequences using migec v1.2.7. With mixcr v2.1.11, UMI consensuses were aligned to TRA and TRB V and J templates and assembled into clonotypes. A clonotype was counted as expanded or contracted only if both edgeR and NoisET called the change significant, with noise models trained on biological replicates. For edgeR calls, a false discovery rate-adjusted p below 0.01 and a log2 fold-change threshold of 1 were applied. As an exploratory analysis of dynamics, max-normalized trajectories of the 1000 most abundant clonotypes were examined by PCA with hierarchical clustering. Separately sequenced CD4+ and CD8+ repertoires were used to assign the CD4 or CD8 phenotype of responding clones. TCRdb trimmed public reads at Q25 via fastp, called clones via MiXCR and kept in-frame beta chains. Each CDR3 protein gets just one entry, which takes the most common genes and DNA from the rows behind it. What appears here as the V and J calls and clone size reflects TCRdb's work, not the paper's. For this sample there are 190,000 or so distinct CDR3 sequences; roughly a tenth appear just once. The ten largest clones add up to 3% to 3.5% of the sample.

Comment on this clonotype: Its antigen has not been determined. No base qualities exist here, and no much larger clone lies one base off it.

The TCR sequence derives from a man in his late teens or twenties who had mild COVID-19 (a few samples of this study predate the infection). The sample titles of this study are shuffled in the database, so cell type and time point are left out; the donor was told from shared clones. This chain joins TRBV11-1 to TRBJ2-7; TRBD1 fits 7 bases in the junction. Sequences were obtained from PBMCs or a T cell subset sorted from them (not recorded which). The CDR3 here reads CASSSGTASYEQYV. The bases are TGTGCCAGCAGCTCTGGGACAGCCAGCTACGAGCAGTACGTC.